This passage covers 12 T cell receptor beta chains from one sample sequenced in a study of PD-1 blockade in classical Hodgkin lymphoma. Noted time point: cycle 4 day 1 (C4D1), after less than 7 weeks of nivolumab. Relapses following autologous stem cell transplantation were seen in all patients, with brentuximab vedotin exposure varying. Data came from immunoSEQ multiplex PCR; TCRdb stores just in-frame clones and leaves some out. The profile shows approximately 84,000 clones, approximately 83% of them singletons. Sequencing used peripheral blood mononuclear cells (PBMCs), obtained before the fourth cycle of nivolumab. The receptors here all came from a human donor with classical Hodgkin lymphoma.

This clone was detected once. The chain is built from TRBV7-3 and TRBJ2-1; 9 bases align to TRBD2. This CDR3 has 16 residues. The ends lost 5 bases at V and 6 bases at J; junction bases unmatched: 11. The germline gives CDR1 SGHTA, CDR2 FQGTGA. CDR3: CASSELPSGIPNEQFF. CDR3 nucleotides: TGTGCCAGCAGCGAACTCCCTAGCGGGATCCCCAATGAGCAGTTCTTC.

This sequence joins TRBV7-7 and TRBJ2-5; D may be TRBD1 or TRBD2 (6 bases each). V lost 5 bases, J lost 5 bases, and 15 bases lay in between. The CDR3 extends over 14 amino acids. Germline CDR1 SSHAT, CDR2 FNYEAQ (reference sequence). The CDR3 region has the DNA TGTGCCAGCAGCCCGTTGACAGGAGGGGAGACCCAGTACTTC. Translation gives CASSPLTGGETQYF.

This clone was picked up one time. V usage is TRBV5-6 and J usage is TRBJ2-3, with a possible D match to TRBD2 (5 bases). From germline, CDR1 is SGHDT and CDR2 YYEEEE. The CDR3 loop spans 13 amino acids. Trimming took 4 bases from V and 6 from J, leaving 12 bases between them. DNA for the CDR3: TGTGCCAGCAGCCTAGTCCCGGGGGATACGCAGTATTTT. Translated: CASSLVPGDTQYF.

This clone was recorded once. J is TRBJ2-1 and V is TRBV5-4; a possible D gene is TRBD1 (6 bases). CDR1 is SGHNT and CDR2 is YYREEE in the germline V gene (reference sequence). Trimming cost V 4 bases and J 0 bases, with 14 bases left between them. The CDR3 sequence is 16 residues long. The chain's CDR3 is CASSAGTPLSYNEQFF. CDR3 DNA sequence: TGTGCCAGCAGCGCTGGGACACCACTCTCCTACAATGAGCAGTTCTTC.

This chain joins TRBV10-3 and TRBJ1-1; possibly TRBD1 for D (6 bases). Germline V gene sequence: CDR1 ENHRY, CDR2 SYGVKD. This CDR3 has 11 amino acids. V was trimmed by 3 bases and J by 11 bases, leaving 10 bases between them. The CDR3 sequence is CAISDGGPAFF. CDR3 nucleotides: TGTGCCATCAGTGATGGGGGCCCCGCTTTCTTT.

V is TRBV28 and J is TRBJ2-5; tentatively, D is TRBD2 (6 bases). Per the germline V gene, CDR1 is MDHEN and CDR2 is SYDVKM. V dropped 6 bases and J dropped 5 bases, with 16 bases sitting between them. The CDR3 is made up of 14 amino acids. The CDR3 region is CASRTGGPGETQYF. In DNA form, the CDR3 reads TGTGCCAGCAGGACTGGAGGGCCCGGGGAGACCCAGTACTTC. Full variable domain (rest looked up from reference TRBV28 and TRBJ2-5): DVKVTQSSRYLVKRTGEKVFLECVQDMDHENMFWYRQDPGLGLRLIYFSYDVKMKEKGDIPEGYSVSREKKERFSLILESASTNQTSMYLCASRTGGPGETQYFGPGTRLLVL.

The chain combines TRBV27 with TRBJ2-2; 8 nucleotides align to TRBD2. The V gene end was trimmed by 2 bases and the J gene end by 5 bases; junction bases not matched to a gene: 1. The CDR3 length is 14 residues. In germline, CDR1 is MNHEY, CDR2 SMNVEV (reference sequence). Here the CDR3 reads CASSLIAGTGELFF. The CDR3, as DNA: TGTGCCAGCAGTTTAATAGCGGGAACCGGGGAGCTGTTTTTT.

This chain joins TRBV28 and TRBJ2-7; TRBD1 is a possible D gene (5 bases). Trimming cost V 5 bases and J 3 bases, with 8 bases left between them. CDR3 length equals 12 residues. Per germline, CDR1 MDHEN and CDR2 SYDVKM. The CDR3 bases are TGTGCCAGCAGTCCCCAGGGCTACGAGCAGTACTTC. It is translated as CASSPQGYEQYF.

CDR3: CASRFGLQGASTEAFF. For the CDR3, the DNA is TGTGCCAGCAGATTCGGATTACAGGGGGCGAGTACTGAAGCTTTCTTT. The rearrangement uses TRBV5-6 and TRBJ1-1; 9 nucleotides line up with TRBD1. The CDR3 has 16 residues. CDR1 and CDR2 (germline): SGHDT, YYEEEE. The J segment lost 5 bases and the V segment lost 5 bases, leaving 13 bases of the junction unmatched. The full variable domain, with the rest looked up from reference TRBV5-6 and TRBJ1-1, is DAGVTQSPTHLIKTRGQQVTLRCSPKSGHDTVSWYQQALGQGPQFIFQYYEEEERQRGNFPDRFSGHQFPNYSSELNVNALLLGDSALYLCASRFGLQGASTEAFFGQGTRLTVV.

CDR3 DNA sequence: TGTGCAAAAGTCCACCTGAGGCCTAGCGGGAGGCTGTTAGCCTACAATGAGCAGTTCTTC. Its translation: CAKVHLRPSGRLLAYNEQFF. This chain joins TRBV12-2 and TRBJ2-1; TRBD2, the table's D call, was not compared with the DNA. TRBV12-2 is noted as a pseudogene. CDR3 size: 20 residues.

The chain joins TRBV5-1 to TRBJ2-7, with D unresolved. CDR1 SGHRS and CDR2 YFSETQ come from the germline V gene. V was pared by 4 bases and J by 0 bases, with 5 bases between. The CDR3 is 12 amino acids. The CDR3 DNA follows: TGCGCCAGCAGCGAGAGCTCCTACGAGCAGTACTTC. It is translated as CASSESSYEQYF.

V usage is TRBV11-3 and J usage is TRBJ2-1, with D uncertain. This CDR3 region has 12 residues. Trimming stripped 4 bases from V and 8 bases from J, with 9 bases between. Per the germline V gene, CDR1 is SGHNT and CDR2 is YENEEA. The CDR3 nucleotides are TGTGCCAGCAGCTCCGATGGTGATGAGCAGTTCTTC. Its protein is CASSSDGDEQFF.